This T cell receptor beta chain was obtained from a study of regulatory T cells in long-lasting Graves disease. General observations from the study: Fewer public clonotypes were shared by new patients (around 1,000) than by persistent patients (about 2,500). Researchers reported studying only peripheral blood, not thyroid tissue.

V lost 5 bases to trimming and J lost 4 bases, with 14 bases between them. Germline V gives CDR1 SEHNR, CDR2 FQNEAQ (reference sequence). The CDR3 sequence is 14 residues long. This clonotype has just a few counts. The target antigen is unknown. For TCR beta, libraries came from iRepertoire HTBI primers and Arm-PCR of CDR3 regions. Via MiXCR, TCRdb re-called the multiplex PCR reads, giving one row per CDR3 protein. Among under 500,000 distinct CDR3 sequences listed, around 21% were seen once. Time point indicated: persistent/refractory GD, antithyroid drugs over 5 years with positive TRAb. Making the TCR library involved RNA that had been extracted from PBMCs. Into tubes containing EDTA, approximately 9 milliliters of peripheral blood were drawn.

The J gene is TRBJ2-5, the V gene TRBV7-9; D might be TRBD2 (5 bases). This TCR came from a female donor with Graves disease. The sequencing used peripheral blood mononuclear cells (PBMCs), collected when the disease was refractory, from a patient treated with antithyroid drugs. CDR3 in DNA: TGTGCCAGCAGCGTTGAGGGCGAAAGAGAGACCCAGTACTTC. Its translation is CASSVEGERETQYF.